The subject of this entry is one T cell receptor (beta chain). This clone may be a read error of a much larger clone one base away. This record belongs to a study of blood T cells in healthy people across ages. Healthy Caucasian individuals from Russia aged about 6 to 90 were enrolled as donors. Total RNA, at least 5.5 micrograms per sample, came from PBMCs. Primed by a sample-barcoded 5' primer and a J-beta primer mix, a second PCR proceeded for about 6 to 12 cycles. TCRdb recomputed calls from the 5' RACE reads with MiXCR, one row per CDR3 protein. The data contain under 1,000,000 distinct CDR3 sequences, 35% to 50% of them singletons. In germline, CDR1 is MNHEY, CDR2 SVGEGT. The junction had 10 bases not matched to a gene; V was cut back by 5 bases and J by 2 bases. The CDR3 has 18 amino acids.

The V gene is TRBV6-2 or TRBV6-3, the J gene TRBJ2-6, with 9 bases identical to TRBD2. The sample taken for sequencing was blood. This TCR was sampled from an elderly man in good health. This CDR3 is CASSAQAGGLAGANVLTF. The CDR3 DNA reads TGTGCCAGCAGTGCACAAGCGGGAGGACTAGCTGGGGCCAACGTCCTGACTTTC.